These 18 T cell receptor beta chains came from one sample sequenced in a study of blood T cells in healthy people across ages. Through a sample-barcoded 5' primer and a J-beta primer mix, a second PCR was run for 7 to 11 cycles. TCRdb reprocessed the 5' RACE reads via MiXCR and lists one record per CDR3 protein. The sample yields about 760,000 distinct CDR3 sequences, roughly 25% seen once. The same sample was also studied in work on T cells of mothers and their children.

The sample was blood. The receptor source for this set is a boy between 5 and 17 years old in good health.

In DNA form, the CDR3 reads TGCAGTGCTTCCCGTTCGGGACAGGGTTACTATGGCTACACCTTC. Protein product: CSASRSGQGYYGYTF. The chain carries TRBV20-1 and TRBJ1-2, with TRBD1 identical over 9 bases. V was pared by 5 bases and J by 3 bases, with 10 bases of the junction left unmatched. The V gene's germline CDR1 is DFQATT and CDR2 SNEGSKA (reference sequence). The CDR3 extends over 15 amino acids.

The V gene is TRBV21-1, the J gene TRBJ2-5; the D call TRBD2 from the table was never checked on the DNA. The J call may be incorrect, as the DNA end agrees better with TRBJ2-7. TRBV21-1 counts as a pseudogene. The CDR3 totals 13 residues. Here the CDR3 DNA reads TGTGCCAGCAGCAGTAGTAAGGGCTTCGAGCAGTACTTC. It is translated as CASSSSKGFEQYF.

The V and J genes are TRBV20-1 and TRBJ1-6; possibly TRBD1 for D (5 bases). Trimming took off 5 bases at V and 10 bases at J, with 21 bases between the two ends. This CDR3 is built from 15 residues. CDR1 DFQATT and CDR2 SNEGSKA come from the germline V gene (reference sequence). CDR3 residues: CSAQPYGGSSSPLHF. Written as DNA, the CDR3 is TGCAGTGCTCAGCCTTATGGGGGTTCGAGCTCACCCCTCCACTTT.

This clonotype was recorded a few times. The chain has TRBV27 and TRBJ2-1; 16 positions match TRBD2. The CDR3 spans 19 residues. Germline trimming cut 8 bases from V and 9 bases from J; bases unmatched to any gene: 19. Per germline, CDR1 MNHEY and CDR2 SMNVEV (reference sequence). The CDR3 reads CASSPPGTSGRASRAEQFF. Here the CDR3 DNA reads TGTGCCAGCTCCCCCCCCGGGACTAGCGGGAGGGCGTCTAGGGCTGAGCAGTTCTTC.

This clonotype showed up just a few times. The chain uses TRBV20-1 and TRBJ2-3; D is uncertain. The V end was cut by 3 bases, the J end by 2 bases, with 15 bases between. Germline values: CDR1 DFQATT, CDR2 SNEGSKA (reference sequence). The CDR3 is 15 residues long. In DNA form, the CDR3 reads TGCAGTGCTAGGCCTTCTAATCGCCCCACAGATACGCAGTATTTT. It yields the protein CSARPSNRPTDTQYF.

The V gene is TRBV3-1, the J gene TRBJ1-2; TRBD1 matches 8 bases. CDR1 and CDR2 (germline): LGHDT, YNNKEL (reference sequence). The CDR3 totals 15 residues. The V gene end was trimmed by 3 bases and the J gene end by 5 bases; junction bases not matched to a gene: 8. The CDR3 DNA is TGTGCCAGCAGCCATACCGGGACAGGTCCTTATGGCTACACCTTC. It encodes CASSHTGTGPYGYTF.

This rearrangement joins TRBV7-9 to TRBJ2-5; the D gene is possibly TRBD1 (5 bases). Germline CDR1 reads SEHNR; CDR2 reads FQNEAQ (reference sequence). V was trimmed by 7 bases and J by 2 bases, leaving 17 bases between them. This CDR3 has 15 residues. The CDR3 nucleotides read TGTGCCAGCATCCTAGGGCAGGGTTCACAAGAGACCCAGTACTTC. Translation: CASILGQGSQETQYF.

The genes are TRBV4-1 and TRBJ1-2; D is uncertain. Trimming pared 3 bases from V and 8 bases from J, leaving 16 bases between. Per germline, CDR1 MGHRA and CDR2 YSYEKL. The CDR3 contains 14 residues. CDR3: CASSHSEAIGGYTF. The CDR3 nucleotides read TGCGCCAGCAGCCACAGTGAGGCCATCGGAGGCTACACCTTC.

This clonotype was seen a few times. CDR3 in amino acids: CASSLAGQGSSYNEQFF. CDR3 bases: TGCGCCAGCAGCTTGGCGGGACAGGGCAGCTCCTACAATGAGCAGTTCTTC. This chain links TRBV5-1 with TRBJ2-1; the match to TRBD1 covers 9 bases. This CDR3 region has 17 residues. The germline V gene has CDR1 SGHRS and CDR2 YFSETQ. Losses at the gene ends were 0 bases for V and 0 bases for J; bases not matched to a gene: 4.

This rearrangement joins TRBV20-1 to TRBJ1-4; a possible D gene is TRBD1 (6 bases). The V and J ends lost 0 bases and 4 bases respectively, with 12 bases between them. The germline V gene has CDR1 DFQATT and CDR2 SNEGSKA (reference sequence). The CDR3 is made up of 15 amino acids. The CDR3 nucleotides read TGCAGTGCTAGAGATTTTAGACAGGTTAATGAAAAACTGTTTTTT. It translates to CSARDFRQVNEKLFF.

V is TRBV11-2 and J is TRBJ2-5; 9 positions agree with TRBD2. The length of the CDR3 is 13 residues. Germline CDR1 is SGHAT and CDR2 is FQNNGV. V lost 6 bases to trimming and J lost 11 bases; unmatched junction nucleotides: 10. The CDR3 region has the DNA TGTGCCAGCAGAGAAAGCGGGAGGTTGGAGCAGTACTTC. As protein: CASRESGRLEQYF.

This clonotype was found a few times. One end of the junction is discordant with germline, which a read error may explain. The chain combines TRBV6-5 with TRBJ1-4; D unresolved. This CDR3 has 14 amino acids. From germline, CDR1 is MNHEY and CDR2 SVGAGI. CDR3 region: CASSNSASNEKLFF. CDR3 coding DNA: TGTGCCAGCAGTAACTCGGCGTCTAATGAAAAACTGTTTTTT.

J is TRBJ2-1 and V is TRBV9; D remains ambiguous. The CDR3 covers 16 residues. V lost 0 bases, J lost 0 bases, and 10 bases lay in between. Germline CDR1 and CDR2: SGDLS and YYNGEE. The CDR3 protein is CASSVAERSSYNEQFF. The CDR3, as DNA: TGTGCCAGCAGCGTAGCAGAGCGTAGCTCCTACAATGAGCAGTTCTTC.

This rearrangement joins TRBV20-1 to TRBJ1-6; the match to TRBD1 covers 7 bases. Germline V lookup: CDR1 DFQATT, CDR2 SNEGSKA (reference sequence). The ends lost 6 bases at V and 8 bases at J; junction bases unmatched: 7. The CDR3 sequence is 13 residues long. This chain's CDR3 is CSASGQMDSPLHF. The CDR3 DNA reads TGCAGTGCCTCGGGACAGATGGATTCACCCCTCCACTTT.

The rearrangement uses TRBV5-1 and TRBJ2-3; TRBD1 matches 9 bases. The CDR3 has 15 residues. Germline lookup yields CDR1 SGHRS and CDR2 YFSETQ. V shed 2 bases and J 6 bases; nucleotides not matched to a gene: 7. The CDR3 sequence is CASSFGQGKRDTQYF. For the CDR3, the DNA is TGCGCCAGCAGCTTTGGACAGGGGAAGCGGGATACGCAGTATTTT.

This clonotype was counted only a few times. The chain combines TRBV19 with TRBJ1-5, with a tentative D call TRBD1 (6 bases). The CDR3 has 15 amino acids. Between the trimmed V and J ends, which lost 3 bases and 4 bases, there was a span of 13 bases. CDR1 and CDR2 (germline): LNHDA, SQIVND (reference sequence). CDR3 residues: CASSMPGDPNQPQHF. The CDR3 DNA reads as TGTGCCAGTAGTATGCCAGGGGACCCGAATCAGCCCCAGCATTTT.

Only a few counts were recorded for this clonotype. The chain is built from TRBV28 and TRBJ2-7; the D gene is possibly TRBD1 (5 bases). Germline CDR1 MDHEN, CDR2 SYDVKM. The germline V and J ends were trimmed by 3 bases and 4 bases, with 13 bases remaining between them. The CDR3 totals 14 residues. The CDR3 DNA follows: TGTGCCAGCAGTTTTGGGGCCCTGGGTTACGAGCAGTACTTC. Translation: CASSFGALGYEQYF.

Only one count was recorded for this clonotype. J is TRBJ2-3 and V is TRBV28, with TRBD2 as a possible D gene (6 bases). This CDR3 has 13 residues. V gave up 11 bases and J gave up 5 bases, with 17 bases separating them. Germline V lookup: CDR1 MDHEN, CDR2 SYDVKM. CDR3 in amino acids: CAGASGREDTQYF. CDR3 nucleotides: TGTGCCGGCGCCAGCGGGCGGGAAGATACGCAGTATTTT.